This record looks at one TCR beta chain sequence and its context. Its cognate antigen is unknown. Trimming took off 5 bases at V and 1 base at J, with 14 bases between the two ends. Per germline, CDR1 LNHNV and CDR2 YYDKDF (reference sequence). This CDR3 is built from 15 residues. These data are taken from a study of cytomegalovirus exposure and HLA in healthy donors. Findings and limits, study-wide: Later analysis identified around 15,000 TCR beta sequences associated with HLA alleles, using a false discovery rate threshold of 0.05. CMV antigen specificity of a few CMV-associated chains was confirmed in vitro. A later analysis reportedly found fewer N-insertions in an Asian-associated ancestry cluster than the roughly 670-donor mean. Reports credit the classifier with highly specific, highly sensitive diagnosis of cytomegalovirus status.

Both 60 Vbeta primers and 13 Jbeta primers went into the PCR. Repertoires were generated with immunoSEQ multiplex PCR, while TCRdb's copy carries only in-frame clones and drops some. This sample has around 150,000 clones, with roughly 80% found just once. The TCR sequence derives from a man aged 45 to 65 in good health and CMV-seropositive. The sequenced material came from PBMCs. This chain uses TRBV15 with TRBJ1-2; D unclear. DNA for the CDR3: TGTGCCACCAGCGCCCCGGGTCGGAGTAACTATGGCTACACCTTC. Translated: CATSAPGRSNYGYTF.